The 15 T cell receptor beta chains reported below all come from one sample, sequenced in a study of blood T cell repertoires in COVID-19. The protocol was immunoSEQ multiplex PCR, while the TCRdb copy is restricted to in-frame clones and leaves out a portion. This table has over 200,000 clones, around 86% appearing once. Sequencing used peripheral blood. The receptors come from a human donor in a cohort sampled during active COVID-19.

The CDR3 sequence is CASSEVVGGHTGELFF. CDR3 coding DNA: TGTGCCAGCAGTGAAGTCGTGGGAGGACACACCGGGGAGCTGTTTTTT. The rearrangement joins TRBV6-1 to TRBJ2-2, with D perhaps matching TRBD2 (6 bases). Germline V lookup: CDR1 MNHNS, CDR2 SASEGT. V shed 1 base and J shed 3 bases, with 12 bases lying between them. The CDR3 contains 16 residues.

This clone is a singleton in its sample. The chain has TRBV15 and TRBJ1-5; no firm D call. The CDR3 is made up of 16 amino acids. CDR1 and CDR2 (germline): LNHNV, YYDKDF (reference sequence). Deletions cut 5 bases from V and 4 bases from J, with 18 bases between. The CDR3 here is CATSVLLPSGNQPQHF. The CDR3 bases are TGTGCCACCAGCGTGCTCCTCCCTTCCGGGAATCAGCCCCAGCATTTT. Supplemented by reference TRBV15 and TRBJ1-5, the full variable domain reads DAMVIQNPRYQVTQFGKPVTLSCSQTLNHNVMYWYQQKSSQAPKLLFHYYDKDFNNEADTPDNFQSRRPNTSFCFLDIRSPGLGDTAMYLCATSVLLPSGNQPQHFGDGTRLSIL.

This chain joins TRBV3-1 (or the pseudogene TRBV3-2) and TRBJ2-1; 7 nucleotides match TRBD2. The CDR3 length is 14 residues. Germline loops: CDR1 LGHDT, CDR2 YNNKEL (reference sequence). V trimming: 1 base; J trimming: 9 bases; junction bases outside the gene matches: 6. The CDR3 reads CASSQGAAGVEQFF. In DNA, the CDR3 is TGTGCCAGCAGCCAAGGGGCTGCGGGAGTTGAGCAGTTCTTC.

J is TRBJ2-1 and V is TRBV7-2; TRBD2 matches at 10 bases. In germline, CDR1 is SGHTA, CDR2 FQGNSA. The CDR3 is 15 amino acids. V was clipped by 4 bases and J by 2 bases; unmatched bases: 2. The DNA of the CDR3 is TGTGCCAGCAGCTCCGGGACTAGCGCCTACAATGAGCAGTTCTTC. It encodes CASSSGTSAYNEQFF. Full variable domain (missing parts from reference TRBV7-2 and TRBJ2-1): GAGVSQSPSNKVTEKGKDVELRCDPISGHTALYWYRQSLGQGLEFLIYFQGNSAPDKSGLPSDRFSAERTGGSVSTLTIQRTQQEDSAVYLCASSSGTSAYNEQFFGPGTRLTVL.

The chain has TRBV5-1 and TRBJ1-2; the D is unclear. V lost 1 base, J lost 3 bases, and 7 bases lay in between. This CDR3 contains 13 residues. Per germline, CDR1 SGHRS and CDR2 YFSETQ. The CDR3 bases are TGCGCCAGCAGCTTGACTGCCGACTATGGCTACACCTTC. Protein: CASSLTADYGYTF.

This sequence joins TRBV27 and TRBJ1-2; D might be TRBD1 (5 bases). CDR3 size: 17 residues. V lost 3 bases to trimming and J lost 0 bases, with 17 bases between them. CDR1 is MNHEY, CDR2 SMNVEV, per germline (reference sequence). The CDR3 sequence: CASSFRLPGLANYGYTF. CDR3 bases: TGTGCCAGCAGTTTTCGACTCCCAGGGTTAGCTAACTATGGCTACACCTTC.

V gene TRBV28 combines with J gene TRBJ2-1; 10 bases fit TRBD1. CDR1 and CDR2 from the germline V gene are MDHEN and SYDVKM. The trim removed 6 bases at V and 8 bases at J, leaving 10 bases unmatched. CDR3 length: 15 amino acids. The CDR3 coding sequence is TGTGCCAGCAGGCTCCCGGGACAGGGGTCCTATGAGCAGTTCTTC. Protein product: CASRLPGQGSYEQFF.

The genes are TRBV7-6 and TRBJ2-2, with 8 bases aligning to TRBD2. The CDR3 extends over 17 amino acids. The junction had 14 bases not matched to a gene; V was cut back by 4 bases and J by 7 bases. Germline lookup yields CDR1 SGHVS and CDR2 FNYEAQ. CDR3 nucleotides: TGTGCCAGCAGCTCTAGTAGCGGGACCCTCCGGAACGGGGAGCTGTTTTTT. Translating gives CASSSSSGTLRNGELFF.

The gene calls are TRBV4-3 and TRBJ2-2; 9 bases match TRBD1. This CDR3 has 15 residues. CDR1 and CDR2 from the germline V gene are LGHNA and YSLEER. After removal of 4 bases from V and 6 bases from J, the junction contained 6 bases not matched to a gene. The CDR3 DNA follows: TGCGCCAGCAGCCGAGTGACAGGGGGTCCCGGGGAGCTGTTTTTT. Its protein is CASSRVTGGPGELFF.

V gene TRBV6-5 combines with J gene TRBJ1-1; weak D call: TRBD1 (5 bases). The CDR3 length is 14 residues. Germline loops: CDR1 MNHEY, CDR2 SVGAGI. The ends were cut back, 0 bases at V and 6 bases at J, with 11 bases in the middle. This CDR3 is CASSYSNRLPEAFF. The CDR3 region has the DNA TGTGCCAGCAGTTACTCGAACAGGCTACCTGAAGCTTTCTTT.

J is TRBJ2-3 and V is TRBV28; 8 bases align to TRBD2. V was clipped by 7 bases and J by 3 bases; unmatched bases: 9. This CDR3 is built from 15 residues. The germline gives CDR1 MDHEN, CDR2 SYDVKM. For the CDR3, the DNA is TGTGCCAGCATAGGGCTAGCGGGCATAACAGATACGCAGTATTTT. Translated, it gives CASIGLAGITDTQYF.

The chain is built from TRBV4-3 and TRBJ1-3; D uncertain. This CDR3 has 15 amino acids. V shed 0 bases and J shed 4 bases, with 10 bases lying between them. CDR1 is LGHNA and CDR2 is YSLEER in the germline V gene. The CDR3 DNA is TGCGCCAGCAGCCAAGACGCTTCCAGGGGAAACACCATATATTTT. This sequence encodes CASSQDASRGNTIYF.

V and J are TRBV25-1 and TRBJ1-1, with TRBD1 matching 9 bases. The germline CDR1 and CDR2 sequences are MGHDK and SYGVNS. The V and J ends lost 0 bases and 9 bases, in that order; junction bases with no gene match: 14. This CDR3 has 17 residues. The CDR3 DNA sequence: TGTGCCAGCAGTGAATATGTCGGGACAGGGTACAAGCTCCAAGCTTTCTTT. It encodes CASSEYVGTGYKLQAFF.

The chain links TRBV5-1 to TRBJ2-3; 7 nucleotides align to TRBD2. The germline V gene has CDR1 SGHRS and CDR2 YFSETQ. V gave up 0 bases and J gave up 0 bases; unmatched junction bases: 4. CDR3 length: 16 residues. CDR3 coding DNA: TGCGCCAGCAGCTTGGAGGTCGGGAGGAGCACAGATACGCAGTATTTT. Translated: CASSLEVGRSTDTQYF.

V and J are TRBV5-1 and TRBJ2-7, with D possibly being TRBD2 (5 bases). The ends were cut back, 3 bases at V and 12 bases at J, with 28 bases in the middle. In germline, CDR1 is SGHRS, CDR2 YFSETQ. The CDR3 contains 16 residues. The CDR3, as DNA: TGCGCCAGCAGCTATTACACGAACGTTCCGGGATTAAGCACGTACTTC. It encodes CASSYYTNVPGLSTYF.